What follows are 29 T cell receptor beta chains derived from one specimen sequenced in a study of response to subunit inactivated influenza vaccine. MiXCR, applied by TCRdb to the RT-PCR reads, yields one record per CDR3 protein. Among around 480,000 distinct CDR3 sequences, approximately 11% were seen once, and the ten largest hold over 9.5%. The sequences come from PBMCs from blood, collected around seven weeks after vaccination. The receptors originated from a man between 50 and 59 years old who received an inactivated influenza vaccine.

This clonotype was found a few times. V usage is TRBV7-9 and J usage is TRBJ2-5; D is possibly TRBD1 (5 bases). Germline V lookup: CDR1 SEHNR, CDR2 FQNEAQ (reference sequence). With 6 bases removed from V and 4 bases from J, the gap between germline ends came to 15 bases. The CDR3 has 14 amino acids. CDR3 sequence: CASRLGGQGETQYF. CDR3 nucleotides: TGTGCCAGCAGGCTCGGCGGACAAGGAGAGACCCAGTACTTC.

This clonotype came up many times. CDR3 residues: CSVGGGKDSYEQYF. In DNA form, the CDR3 reads TGCAGCGTTGGAGGGGGGAAAGACTCCTACGAGCAGTACTTC. The V gene is TRBV29-1, the J gene TRBJ2-7; D is tentatively TRBD1 or TRBD2 (6 bases each). Germline V CDR1 and CDR2: SQVTM, ANQGSEA. The length of the CDR3 is 14 residues. V lost 4 bases and J lost 0, with 13 bases in between.

This clonotype was detected many times. This chain connects TRBV28 to TRBJ2-7; tentative D call: TRBD2 (7 bases). CDR3 length: 14 residues. Germline V lookup: CDR1 MDHEN, CDR2 SYDVKM. Trimming removed 2 bases at V and 3 bases at J, with 11 bases between. The CDR3 DNA is TGTGCCAGCAGTTTAGTCGGGGGGCTCTACGAGCAGTACTTC. Protein product: CASSLVGGLYEQYF.

This rearrangement joins TRBV12-3 or TRBV12-4 to TRBJ1-4; no firm D call. V was clipped by 2 bases and J by 4 bases, with 8 bases between them. This CDR3 comprises 14 residues. In DNA, the CDR3 is TGTGCCAGCAGTTTAAGGCAGTTTAATGAAAAACTGTTTTTT. Translated, it gives CASSLRQFNEKLFF.

This chain uses TRBV5-5 with TRBJ2-1, with a weak D call TRBD1 (5 bases). The CDR3 spans 15 residues. Germline values: CDR1 SGHKS, CDR2 YYEKEE (reference sequence). Trimming cost V 4 bases and J 2 bases, with 13 bases left between them. The CDR3 DNA follows: TGTGCCAGCAGCGGAAGGGGTTCGGCCTACAATGAGCAGTTCTTC. Protein sequence: CASSGRGSAYNEQFF.

This clonotype was observed a handful of times. The chain recombines TRBV28 with TRBJ2-3, with D perhaps matching TRBD1 (5 bases). Germline-derived CDR1 and CDR2 are MDHEN and SYDVKM. Trimming stripped 2 bases from V and 2 bases from J, with 8 bases between. The CDR3 totals 14 residues. CDR3 coding DNA: TGTGCCAGCAGTTTAGAGGACAACACAGATACGCAGTATTTT. Translating it yields CASSLEDNTDTQYF.

The chain joins TRBV11-2 to TRBJ2-7; 7 bases line up with TRBD1. The V and J ends lost 6 bases and 2 bases, in that order; junction bases with no gene match: 13. The CDR3 loop spans 16 amino acids. CDR1 is SGHAT, CDR2 FQNNGV, per germline. The CDR3 coding sequence is TGTGCCAGCAGATTCCGACAGGGTTCTCTAACCTACGAGCAGTACTTC. Protein: CASRFRQGSLTYEQYF.

In its sample, this clonotype was seen a few times. The chain combines TRBV7-6 with TRBJ2-2; the D is unclear. The CDR3 has 15 residues. Germline V gene sequence: CDR1 SGHVS, CDR2 FNYEAQ. Between the trimmed V and J ends, which lost 7 bases and 3 bases, there was a span of 15 bases. Here the CDR3 DNA reads TGTGCCAGCAAGGTCGGCGTGGGCGACACCGGGGAGCTGTTTTTT. The encoded protein is CASKVGVGDTGELFF.

CDR3 nucleotide sequence: TGTGCCAGCGGGTGGACCACATCAGAGACCCAGTACTTC. Translation gives CASGWTTSETQYF. V and J are TRBV12-3 or TRBV12-4 and TRBJ2-5; D remains ambiguous. The V and J ends lost 8 bases and 4 bases respectively, with 14 bases between them. The CDR3 covers 13 residues.

This clonotype was counted only a few times. The V and J genes are TRBV5-1 and TRBJ2-7; D is perhaps TRBD2 (5 bases). This CDR3 has 13 amino acids. V dropped 5 bases and J dropped 2 bases, with 11 bases sitting between them. CDR1 is SGHRS, CDR2 YFSETQ, per germline. The CDR3 loop is CASSVSAAYEQYF. DNA of the CDR3: TGCGCCAGCAGTGTTAGCGCGGCCTACGAGCAGTACTTC.

This clonotype was picked up a small number of times. The junction differs from germline at one of its ends, possibly a read error. The J gene is TRBJ2-7, the V gene TRBV7-7; no clear D gene. The germline CDR1 and CDR2 sequences are SSHAT and FNYEAQ (reference sequence). CDR3 length equals 14 residues. In DNA form, the CDR3 reads TGTGCTAGCAGCGAGATTGGGAAGACCTACGAGCAGTACTTC. This translates into CASSEIGKTYEQYF. Combining the CDR3 with reference TRBV7-7 and TRBJ2-7 gives the whole variable domain GAGVSQSPRYKVTKRGQDVTLRCDPISSHATLYWYQQALGQGPEFLTYFNYEAQPDKSGLPSDRFSAERPEGSISTLTIQRTEQRDSAMYRCASSEIGKTYEQYFGPGTRLTVT.

The chain is built from TRBV10-3 and TRBJ2-5; no reliable D call. CDR3 length: 13 amino acids. The V end lost 5 bases, the J end lost 1 base, and 8 bases lay between the germline ends. Germline V lookup: CDR1 ENHRY, CDR2 SYGVKD. The CDR3 bases are TGTGCCATCAGTCGAAACAGCCAAGAGACCCAGTACTTC. This gives the protein CAISRNSQETQYF.

The chain links TRBV20-1 to TRBJ2-7; 10 bases match TRBD1. The V and J ends lost 1 base and 4 bases, in that order; junction bases with no gene match: 4. This CDR3 comprises 14 residues. From germline, CDR1 is DFQATT and CDR2 SNEGSKA (reference sequence). CDR3 amino acids: CSARGTGGQYEQYF. The DNA for the CDR3 is TGCAGTGCTAGAGGGACAGGGGGTCAGTACGAGCAGTACTTC.

This clonotype was detected a few times. The rearrangement joins TRBV27 to TRBJ2-7, with D tentatively TRBD2 (5 bases). The V gene's germline CDR1 is MNHEY and CDR2 SMNVEV (reference sequence). V shed 7 bases and J shed 2 bases, with 18 bases lying between them. The CDR3 has 15 amino acids. The DNA for the CDR3 is TGTGCCAGCACCCCGATCTACGCGGGCACCTACGAGCAGTACTTC. It yields the protein CASTPIYAGTYEQYF.

This CDR3 is CASSSGALSVHEQYF. CDR3 nucleotides: TGTGCCAGCAGCTCCGGCGCTCTCTCTGTGCACGAGCAGTACTTC. V is TRBV7-9 and J is TRBJ2-7; D is undetermined. Germline V gives CDR1 SEHNR, CDR2 FQNEAQ (reference sequence). The CDR3 has 15 amino acids. Trimming took 4 bases from V and 5 from J, leaving 18 bases between them.

The table lists this clonotype with a few counts. The gene calls are TRBV4-3 and TRBJ2-5; no reliable D call. Germline V lookup: CDR1 LGHNA, CDR2 YSLEER. Trimming took off 0 bases at V and 5 bases at J, with 7 bases between the two ends. The CDR3 consists of 13 residues. Written as DNA, the CDR3 is TGCGCCAGCAGCCAAGAACTCTCGGAGACCCAGTACTTC. Protein sequence: CASSQELSETQYF.

This clonotype was seen a handful of times. V is TRBV7-2 and J is TRBJ2-7; TRBD2 matches 8 bases. Germline V lookup: CDR1 SGHTA, CDR2 FQGNSA. This CDR3 contains 13 residues. V trimming: 5 bases; J trimming: 5 bases; junction bases outside the gene matches: 5. The CDR3 DNA sequence: TGTGCCAGCAGCCCCCGGGGGGGTGACGAGCAGTACTTC. Translation: CASSPRGGDEQYF.

J is TRBJ2-5 and V is TRBV6-1, with D possibly matching TRBD1 (6 bases). Deletions cut 7 bases from V and 2 bases from J, with 17 bases between. The CDR3 totals 15 residues. Germline-derived CDR1 and CDR2 are MNHNS and SASEGT. The CDR3 spells CASNARRGIQETQYF. The CDR3 DNA follows: TGTGCCAGCAACGCGCGCAGGGGAATTCAAGAGACCCAGTACTTC.

This clonotype has only a few counts. The chain carries TRBV29-1 and TRBJ1-2; D uncertain. CDR3 size: 9 residues. Germline V lookup: CDR1 SQVTM, CDR2 ANQGSEA. The V and J ends lost 7 bases and 5 bases respectively, with 5 bases between them. CDR3 in DNA: TGCAGCGAGGATTATGGCTACACCTTC. This sequence encodes CSEDYGYTF.

This clonotype was seen a few times. The chain uses TRBV7-6 and TRBJ2-3; 7 bases map to TRBD2. V lost 1 base to trimming and J lost 6 bases; unmatched junction nucleotides: 7. The CDR3 has 15 residues. Germline lookup yields CDR1 SGHVS and CDR2 FNYEAQ. CDR3 DNA: TGTGCCAGCAGCTTAGGACTAGCCCGAGGGGATACGCAGTATTTT. Protein product: CASSLGLARGDTQYF.

This clonotype was counted between two and nine times. This chain joins TRBV6-2 or TRBV6-3 and TRBJ1-1, with 7 bases lining up with TRBD1. The CDR3 runs 14 residues. Trimming removed 0 bases from V and 5 bases from J; junction bases left unmatched: 3. CDR1 and CDR2 (germline): MNHEY, SVGEGT. The CDR3 sequence: CASSYSGRGTEAFF. The CDR3 DNA sequence: TGTGCCAGCAGTTACTCGGGCAGGGGGACTGAAGCTTTCTTT.

This clonotype was seen a handful of times. The chain combines TRBV24-1 with TRBJ2-3; either TRBD1 or TRBD2 may fit D (5 bases each). The germline V and J ends were trimmed by 3 bases and 0 bases, with 12 bases remaining between them. Germline CDR1 reads KGHDR; CDR2 reads SFDVKD. The CDR3 is made up of 16 amino acids. The CDR3 loop is CATSDRGVPSTDTQYF. The CDR3 nucleotides are TGTGCCACCAGTGATAGAGGGGTACCTAGCACAGATACGCAGTATTTT.

V gene TRBV9 combines with J gene TRBJ1-1; unclear D gene. The V gene's germline CDR1 is SGDLS and CDR2 YYNGEE. CDR3 length: 12 amino acids. V was shortened by 7 bases and J by 7 bases, with 14 bases between the two germline ends. CDR3 protein: CASSSPLDEAFF. CDR3 DNA: TGTGCCAGCTCATCCCCCCTTGATGAAGCTTTCTTT.

This clonotype was recorded a few times. The rearrangement uses TRBV10-3 and TRBJ2-1; 10 bases are a match to TRBD2. This CDR3 region has 13 residues. J lost 4 bases, V lost 8 bases, and 2 bases had no gene match. Germline V gives CDR1 ENHRY, CDR2 SYGVKD. The CDR3 here is CAILAGGYNEQFF. The CDR3, as DNA: TGTGCCATCTTAGCGGGGGGTTACAATGAGCAGTTCTTC.

As for this clonotype: The missing conserved phenylalanine or tryptophan at the end of this CDR3 makes a read error likely. V usage is TRBV7-8 and J usage is TRBJ1-6; D not resolved. V was pared by 1 base and J by 4 bases, with 5 bases between. This CDR3 region has 14 residues. The germline CDR1 and CDR2 sequences are SGHVS and FQNEAQ. CDR3 sequence reads: CASSLGMYNSPLHS. The CDR3, as DNA: TGTGCCAGCAGCTTAGGGATGTATAATTCACCCCTCCACTCT.

V usage is TRBV7-2 and J usage is TRBJ2-2, with D unresolved. Germline loops: CDR1 SGHTA, CDR2 FQGNSA. This CDR3 contains 16 residues. The V and J ends lost 6 bases and 2 bases respectively, with 16 bases between them. CDR3 protein: CASSPLGIFNTGELFF. The CDR3 bases are TGTGCCAGCAGTCCCCTGGGCATATTTAACACCGGGGAGCTGTTTTTT.

With regard to this clonotype: It may be a read error: a sequence one base away is much more abundant. The chain employs TRBV20-1 and TRBJ2-3; D is undetermined. Germline V gene lookup returns CDR1 DFQATT and CDR2 SNEGSKA (reference sequence). CDR3 length: 17 residues. Trimming pared 6 bases from V and 1 base from J, leaving 23 bases between. The CDR3 is CSAKASFWELGTDTQYF. The CDR3, as DNA: TGCAGTGCCAAGGCATCGTTCTGGGAATTAGGCACAGATACGCAGTATTTT.

This clonotype was counted at least ten times. The rearrangement links TRBV10-1 to TRBJ2-3, with TRBD2 matching over 7 bases. CDR3 length: 15 residues. V shed 0 bases, J shed 3 bases, and the junction held 3 bases outside the gene matches. Germline assignment: CDR1 WNHNN and CDR2 SYGVQD (reference sequence). The CDR3 region is CASSESLGGTDTQYF. In DNA form, the CDR3 reads TGCGCCAGCAGTGAGTCTTTGGGAGGGACAGATACGCAGTATTTT.

Ten or more counts support this clonotype. The rearrangement uses TRBV7-6 and TRBJ2-3; TRBD2 matches at 14 bases. Germline values: CDR1 SGHVS, CDR2 FNYEAQ. V was clipped by 6 bases and J by 6 bases; unmatched bases: 8. The CDR3 is 16 amino acids. CDR3 region: CASSRLAGGKGDTQYF. DNA of the CDR3: TGTGCCAGCAGTAGACTAGCGGGAGGGAAGGGCGATACGCAGTATTTT.